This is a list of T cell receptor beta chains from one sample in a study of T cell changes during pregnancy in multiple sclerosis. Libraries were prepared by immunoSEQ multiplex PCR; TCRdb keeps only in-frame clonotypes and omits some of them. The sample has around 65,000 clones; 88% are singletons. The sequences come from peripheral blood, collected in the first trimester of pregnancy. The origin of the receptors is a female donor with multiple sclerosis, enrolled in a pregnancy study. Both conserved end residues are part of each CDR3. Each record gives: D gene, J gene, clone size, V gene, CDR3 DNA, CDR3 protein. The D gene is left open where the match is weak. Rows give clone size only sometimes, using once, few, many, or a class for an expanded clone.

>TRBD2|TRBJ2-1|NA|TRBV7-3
TGTGCCAGCAGCTTCTCGGGAGGGCCCGACAATGAGCAGTTCTTC
CASSFSGGPDNEQFF
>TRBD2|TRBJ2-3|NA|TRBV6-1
TGTGCCAGCACGACTAGCGGGAGGAGGGATACGCAGTATTTT
CASTTSGRRDTQYF
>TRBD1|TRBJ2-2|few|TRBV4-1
TGCGCCAGCAGGTTGGACAGGGTAGTCGGGGAGCTGTTTTTT
CASRLDRVVGELFF
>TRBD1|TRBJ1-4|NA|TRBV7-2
TGTGCCAGCAGCTTAGGACAGGGGTCGGCTGAAAAACTGTTTTTT
CASSLGQGSAEKLFF
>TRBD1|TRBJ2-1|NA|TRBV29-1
TGCAGCGTTGGACAGGGGACGTACAATGAGCAGTTCTTC
CSVGQGTYNEQFF
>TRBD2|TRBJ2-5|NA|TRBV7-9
TGTGCCAGCAGCCCCCGGGAGGGCCTTTTTTTTGGGACCCAGTACTTC
CASSPREGLFFGTQYF
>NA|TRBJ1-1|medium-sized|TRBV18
TGTGCCAGCTCACCAGGGGGGTACGTTGAAGCTTTCTTT
CASSPGGYVEAFF
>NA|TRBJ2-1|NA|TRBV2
TGTGCCAGCAGCAGGGGTCAGGATGAGCAGTTCTTC
CASSRGQDEQFF
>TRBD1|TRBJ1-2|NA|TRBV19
TGTGCCAGTAACCCCGGGACAGGGGAGTATGGCTACACCTTC
CASNPGTGEYGYTF
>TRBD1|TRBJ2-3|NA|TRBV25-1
TGTGCCAGCAGTGGGGGACAGGGAATCAGCACAGATACGCAGTATTTT
CASSGGQGISTDTQYF
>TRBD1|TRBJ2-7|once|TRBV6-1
TGTGCCAGCAGTGATTTTGACAGGGAGAGCTCCTACGAGCAGTACTTC
CASSDFDRESSYEQYF
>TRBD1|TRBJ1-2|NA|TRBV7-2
TGTGCCAGCAGCTTAGGTCAGACAGGGGGTGGTCTAGGTGGCTACACCTTC
CASSLGQTGGGLGGYTF
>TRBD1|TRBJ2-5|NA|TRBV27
TGTGCCAGCAGTCCCCAGGGCAGGGGGAAGACCCAGTACTTC
CASSPQGRGKTQYF
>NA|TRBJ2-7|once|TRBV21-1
TGTGCCAGCAGAAGACTAGCGGGTCAGCAGTACTTC
CASRRLAGQQYF
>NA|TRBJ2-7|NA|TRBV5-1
TGCGCCAGCAGCTTGGACACCCGAACAGGGCAACGGACCTACGAGCAGTACTTC
CASSLDTRTGQRTYEQYF
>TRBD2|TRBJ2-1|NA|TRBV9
TGTGCCAGCAGCGGGACTAGCGGGAGCCACAATGAGCAGTTCTTC
CASSGTSGSHNEQFF
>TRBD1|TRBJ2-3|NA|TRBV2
TGTGCCAGCAGTGAAGAAGGGCAGGGGGCAGATACGCAGTATTTT
CASSEEGQGADTQYF
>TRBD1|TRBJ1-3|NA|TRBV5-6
TGTGCCAGCAGCACGAAAGACAGGGTGGGAAACACCATATATTTT
CASSTKDRVGNTIYF
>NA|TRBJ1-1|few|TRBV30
TGTGCCTGGAGTGTATTATGGGCGGGGAACACTGAAGCTTTCTTT
CAWSVLWAGNTEAFF
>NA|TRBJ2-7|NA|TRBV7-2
TGTGCCAGCAGCTTAGCGAGCTCCTACGAGCAGTACTTC
CASSLASSYEQYF
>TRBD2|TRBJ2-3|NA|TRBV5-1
TGCGCCAGCAGCTTGGCGTCTAGCGGAGTAGATACGCAGTATTTT
CASSLASSGVDTQYF
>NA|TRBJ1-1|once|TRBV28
TGTGCCAGCAGTCTTTCGACTCGTAAAGCTTTCTTT
CASSLSTRKAFF
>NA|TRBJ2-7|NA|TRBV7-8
TGTGCCAGCAGCCTAGGGGCCATGGAGCAGTACTTC
CASSLGAMEQYF
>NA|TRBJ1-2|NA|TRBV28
TGTGCCGGCTCAGGGGACGTTAACTATGGCTACACCTTC
CAGSGDVNYGYTF
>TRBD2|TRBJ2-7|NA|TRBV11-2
TGTGCCAGCAGCTCTCTAAGGCGGACTAGCGACTACGAGCAGTACTTC
CASSSLRRTSDYEQYF
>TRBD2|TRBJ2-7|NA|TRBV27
TGTGCCAGCAGCAGCGGGAGACTAGCGGGAGCTAATGAGCAGTACTTC
CASSSGRLAGANEQYF
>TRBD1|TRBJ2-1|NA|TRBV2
TGTGCCAGCAGTGAGGACAGGGCCTCCTACAATGAGCAGTTCTTC
CASSEDRASYNEQFF
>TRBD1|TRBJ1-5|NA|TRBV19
TGTGCCAGCCTCAGGGGGCAGATAAGCAATCAGCCCCAGCATTTT
CASLRGQISNQPQHF
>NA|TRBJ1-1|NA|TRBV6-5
TGTGCCAGCAGTTGGGGGGACACTGAAGCTTTCTTT
CASSWGDTEAFF
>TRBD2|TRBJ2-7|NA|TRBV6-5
TGTGCCAGCAGTTACTGGGGGGGTGCGGGATACGAGCAGTACTTC
CASSYWGGAGYEQYF
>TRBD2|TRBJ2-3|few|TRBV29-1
TGCAGCGTTGAGGGGGGGTTCGGCTCCGATACGCAGTATTTT
CSVEGGFGSDTQYF